This TCR beta chain was identified during a study of T cell repertoires in cytomegalovirus infection. Study summary: Both CMV infection and a matching HLA type were indicated by public TCR beta signatures.

Using its own MiXCR run on the reads, TCRdb lists one record per CDR3 protein. Of about 680,000 distinct CDR3 sequences listed, approximately 25% were seen once; the top ten hold less than 9.5%. Whole-study findings and limits: In two of eight donors, the top clonotype was HLA-C-restricted CMV-specific. Public TCR beta family frequency separated CMV-and-HLA carriers, including in an independent cohort.

V was trimmed by 5 bases and J by 14 bases, leaving 16 bases between them. CDR1 and CDR2 (germline): SQVTM, ANQGSEA. The CDR3 covers 11 residues. The sample holds a few counts of this clonotype. Its antigen remains unknown. The sequenced material came from CD8+ T cells from PBMCs. The TCR comes from a human donor in good health (CMV status not recorded). Some clones in this sample may be carry-over from other donors' samples. The chain recombines TRBV29-1 with TRBJ2-1; D perhaps matches TRBD2 (6 bases). DNA for the CDR3: TGCAGCGTTCATGGGGGGTTGGCAAAGTTCTTC. Translation: CSVHGGLAKFF.